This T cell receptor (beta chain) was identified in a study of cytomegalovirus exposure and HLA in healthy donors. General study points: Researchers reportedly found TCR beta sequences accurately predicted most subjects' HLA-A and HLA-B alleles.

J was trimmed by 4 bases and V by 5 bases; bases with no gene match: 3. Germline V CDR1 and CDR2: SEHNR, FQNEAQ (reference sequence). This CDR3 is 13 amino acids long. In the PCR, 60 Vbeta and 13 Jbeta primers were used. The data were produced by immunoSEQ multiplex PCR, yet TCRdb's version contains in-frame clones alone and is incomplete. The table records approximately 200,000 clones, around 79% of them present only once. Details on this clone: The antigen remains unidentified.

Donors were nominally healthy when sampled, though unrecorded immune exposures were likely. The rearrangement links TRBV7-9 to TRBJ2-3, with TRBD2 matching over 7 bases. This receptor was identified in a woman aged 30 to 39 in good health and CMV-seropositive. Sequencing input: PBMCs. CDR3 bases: TGTGCCAGCAGCGGTAGCGGGTCAGATACGCAGTATTTT. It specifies CASSGSGSDTQYF.